The 19 T cell receptor beta chains in this list originate from one sample, sequenced in a study of T cell responses to AZD1222 COVID-19 vaccine. The assay was immunoSEQ multiplex PCR, and TCRdb's table has in-frame clones only and misses some. The profile shows 120,000 to 150,000 clones, 90% to 95% of them singletons. This sample comprised peripheral blood, obtained on day 0 of AZD1222 vaccination. All receptors come from an adult in good health.

V is TRBV6-5 and J is TRBJ2-7; possible D gene TRBD2, 6 bases. Between the trimmed V and J ends, which lost 5 bases and 2 bases, there was a span of 16 bases. CDR1 and CDR2 from the germline V gene are MNHEY and SVGAGI. CDR3 size: 15 residues. The CDR3, as DNA: TGTGCCAGCAGTCCAAATAGCGGCGAGACCTACGAGCAGTACTTC. Its protein is CASSPNSGETYEQYF.

The genes are TRBV28 and TRBJ1-5; unclear D gene. The germline CDR1 and CDR2 sequences are MDHEN and SYDVKM. The CDR3 runs 15 residues. The V and J ends lost 3 bases and 2 bases respectively, with 11 bases between them. The CDR3 DNA is TGTGCCAGCAGTTTTTCTTTGGGAGGCAATCAGCCCCAGCATTTT. Translated, it gives CASSFSLGGNQPQHF.

This clone was picked up a small number of times. The chain carries TRBV5-1 and TRBJ1-3, with D possibly being TRBD1 (5 bases). V was trimmed by 4 bases and J by 3 bases, leaving 8 bases between them. Germline V CDR1 and CDR2: SGHRS, YFSETQ. The CDR3 extends over 13 amino acids. The CDR3 DNA reads as TGCGCCAGCAGCAAGGGGTATGGAAACACCATATATTTT. Translated: CASSKGYGNTIYF.

The chain recombines TRBV12-5 with TRBJ1-2; 7 bases align to TRBD1. Losses at the gene ends were 0 bases for V and 0 bases for J; bases not matched to a gene: 16. Germline V gives CDR1 LGHNT, CDR2 FRNRAP. The CDR3 spans 20 residues. CDR3: CASGLVLGGGGGRANYGYTF. DNA of the CDR3: TGTGCTAGTGGTTTGGTACTTGGTGGTGGAGGGGGCCGTGCTAACTATGGCTACACCTTC.

The chain links TRBV28 to TRBJ1-5, with D uncertain. This CDR3 has 12 residues. Trimming removed 5 bases from V and 3 bases from J, with 5 bases in between. The germline CDR1 and CDR2 sequences are MDHEN and SYDVKM. The CDR3 region is CASSPNNQPQHF. CDR3 DNA: TGTGCCAGCAGTCCTAACAATCAGCCCCAGCATTTT.

The rearrangement joins TRBV24-1 to TRBJ2-5; possible D gene TRBD1, 6 bases. The germline gives CDR1 KGHDR, CDR2 SFDVKD. Trimming cost V 3 bases and J 3 bases, with 10 bases left between them. The CDR3 length is 14 residues. This chain's CDR3 is CATSDTTGKETQYF. DNA of the CDR3: TGTGCCACCAGTGATACAACAGGGAAAGAGACCCAGTACTTC.

This clone was detected only once. The chain couples TRBV19 to TRBJ2-7; 8 bases fit TRBD2. The germline gives CDR1 LNHDA, CDR2 SQIVND (reference sequence). J gave up 6 bases and V 3 bases, and 4 bases lay outside the gene matches. This CDR3 contains 13 residues. The DNA for the CDR3 is TGTGCCAGTAGTATCGTCAGCGGGGGCGAGCAGTACTTC. Encoded protein: CASSIVSGGEQYF.

Regarding this clone: Other DNA sequences of this sample code for an identical CDR3. This rearrangement joins TRBV12-3 or TRBV12-4 to TRBJ1-1; D gene ambiguous. The length of the CDR3 is 11 residues. V was cut by 4 bases and J by 5 bases, with 5 bases left in between. Here the CDR3 DNA reads TGTGCCAGCAGTTCGTTAACTGAAGCTTTCTTT. Protein product: CASSSLTEAFF.

J is TRBJ1-2 and V is TRBV7-9, with D hard to call. V lost 3 bases to trimming and J lost 5 bases, with 7 bases between them. This CDR3 has 12 amino acids. Germline CDR1 is SEHNR and CDR2 is FQNEAQ (reference sequence). CDR3 residues: CASSFQLYGYTF. CDR3 coding DNA: TGTGCCAGCAGCTTCCAGTTGTATGGCTACACCTTC.

The CDR3 sequence is CASGRDRDLSGYTF. CDR3 nucleotides: TGTGCCAGCGGGAGGGACAGGGATTTGAGTGGCTACACCTTC. The chain employs TRBV5-6 and TRBJ1-2, with 9 positions matching TRBD1. With V trimmed by 7 bases and J by 7 bases, 11 bases remained unmatched. This CDR3 has 14 amino acids. Germline values: CDR1 SGHDT, CDR2 YYEEEE.

The rearrangement links TRBV7-2 to TRBJ2-7, with unresolved D. The V and J ends lost 1 base and 2 bases respectively, with 6 bases between them. The germline gives CDR1 SGHTA, CDR2 FQGNSA. This CDR3 contains 13 residues. The CDR3 DNA is TGTGCCAGCAGCTTAGACGATGCCTACGAGCAGTACTTC. This gives the protein CASSLDDAYEQYF.

This chain links TRBV9 with TRBJ1-1; D remains ambiguous. CDR1 is SGDLS, CDR2 YYNGEE, per germline. V was cut by 2 bases and J by 0 bases, with 8 bases left in between. This CDR3 spans 14 amino acids. The CDR3 sequence: CASSVRPVNTEAFF. The CDR3 DNA is TGTGCCAGCAGCGTGCGACCAGTGAACACTGAAGCTTTCTTT.

The chain carries TRBV7-3 and TRBJ2-5; TRBD2 aligns across 14 bases. The CDR3 totals 15 residues. Germline CDR1 is SGHTA and CDR2 is FQGTGA. Trimming took 2 bases from V and 4 from J; bases not matched to a gene: 0. The CDR3 DNA sequence: TGTGCCAGCAGCTTAGGACTAGCGGGAGGAGAGACCCAGTACTTC. Translating gives CASSLGLAGGETQYF.

This chain joins TRBV5-1 and TRBJ2-1; D is ambiguous. Germline lookup yields CDR1 SGHRS and CDR2 YFSETQ. The CDR3 has 15 residues. V was shortened by 3 bases and J by 0 bases, with 10 bases between the two germline ends. CDR3 DNA sequence: TGCGCCAGCAGCTGGAAGTCCAGCTCCTACAATGAGCAGTTCTTC. Amino acids: CASSWKSSSYNEQFF.

This chain joins TRBV9 and TRBJ1-4; a possible D gene is TRBD1 (6 bases). CDR1 is SGDLS and CDR2 is YYNGEE in the germline V gene. The CDR3 length is 15 residues. Trimming shortened V by 3 bases and J by 3 bases, and 12 bases separated the two germline ends. CDR3 DNA: TGTGCCAGCAGCGCAACAGGGAGGGCTAATGAAAAACTGTTTTTT. Amino acid sequence: CASSATGRANEKLFF. Filled out from reference TRBV9 and TRBJ1-4, the complete variable domain reads DSGVTQTPKHLITATGQRVTLRCSPRSGDLSVYWYQQSLDQGLQFLIQYYNGEERAKGNILERFSAQQFPDLHSELNLSSLELGDSALYFCASSATGRANEKLFFGSGTQLSVL.

This chain joins TRBV7-2 and TRBJ2-7, with 11 bases aligning to TRBD2. CDR1 is SGHTA and CDR2 is FQGNSA in the germline V gene. The CDR3 totals 15 residues. J gave up 3 bases and V 4 bases, and 5 bases lay outside the gene matches. DNA of the CDR3: TGTGCCAGCAGCTCGGGACTAGCGGTGGTCTACGAGCAGTACTTC. It yields the protein CASSSGLAVVYEQYF. The full variable domain, with the rest looked up from reference TRBV7-2 and TRBJ2-7, is GAGVSQSPSNKVTEKGKDVELRCDPISGHTALYWYRQSLGQGLEFLIYFQGNSAPDKSGLPSDRFSAERTGGSVSTLTIQRTQQEDSAVYLCASSSGLAVVYEQYFGPGTRLTVT.

This clone was observed once. The chain recombines TRBV5-4 with TRBJ2-2; 10 bases align to TRBD2. This CDR3 has 15 amino acids. V gave up 3 bases and J gave up 7 bases; unmatched junction bases: 6. Germline V lookup: CDR1 SGHNT, CDR2 YYREEE (reference sequence). This CDR3 reads CASSSSGSKGGELFF. The CDR3 DNA follows: TGTGCCAGCAGCTCTAGCGGGAGCAAGGGCGGGGAGCTGTTTTTT. Supplemented by reference TRBV5-4 and TRBJ2-2, the full variable domain reads ETGVTQSPTHLIKTRGQQVTLRCSSQSGHNTVSWYQQALGQGPQFIFQYYREEENGRGNFPPRFSGLQFPNYSSELNVNALELDDSALYLCASSSSGSKGGELFFGEGSRLTVL.

The V and J genes are TRBV4-3 and TRBJ2-7, with 8 bases that match TRBD1. Trimming at V came to 6 bases and at J to 4 bases, leaving 8 bases not matched to a gene. Germline V lookup: CDR1 LGHNA, CDR2 YSLEER. The CDR3 totals 14 residues. The CDR3 nucleotides read TGCGCCAGCAGACCCGGGACAGGACCTTACGAGCAGTACTTC. Protein: CASRPGTGPYEQYF.

The chain employs TRBV27 and TRBJ1-1, with D perhaps TRBD1 (5 bases). Germline-derived CDR1 and CDR2 are MNHEY and SMNVEV (reference sequence). The CDR3 loop spans 14 amino acids. The germline V and J ends were trimmed by 10 bases and 4 bases, with 19 bases remaining between them. The CDR3 protein is CATRPLGQTTEAFF. CDR3 bases: TGTGCCACACGGCCCCTGGGGCAAACCACTGAAGCTTTCTTT.